The clone carrying this TCR beta chain showed up many times. No antigen is known for it. The same CDR3 can be traced to other DNA sequences in this sample. The authors' processing: It was from CDR3 differences across clinicopathological groups that a distant-metastasis classifier for papillary thyroid cancer was built. TCRdb reassembled clones from the PCR reads with MiXCR. TCRdb's processing, not the authors', yielded these V and J calls. Here the sample spans about 40,000 clones, less than 20% being singletons. The sample belongs to a study of metastatic and nonmetastatic thyroid tumors. For the study at large: Repertoires from malignant and benign thyroid patients were compared across blood and tumor or nodule tissue. The study's findings and limits: Reportedly, malignant thyroid tumors had significantly higher TCR beta diversity than benign nodules, in blood and tumor.

Trimming left V 4 bases short and J 3 bases short, with 14 bases between. This CDR3 is built from 15 residues. The germline CDR1 and CDR2 sequences are SGDLS and YYNGEE. Thyroid surgery was preceded by no treatment in any patient. The source material was tumor tissue. This TCR derives from a female donor with papillary thyroid cancer or a benign thyroid nodule (not recorded which). Some clones in this sample may be carry-over from other donors' samples. This chain connects TRBV9 to TRBJ2-1; D possibly corresponds to TRBD1 (5 bases). The CDR3 sequence: CASSPTGHGYNEQFF. The CDR3 DNA follows: TGTGCCAGCAGCCCCACCGGACACGGCTACAATGAGCAGTTCTTC.